The 13 T cell receptor beta chains presented below share a single source sample, sequenced in a study of T cells in women clearing cervical HPV infection. Using immunoSEQ multiplex PCR, the repertoire was profiled, and TCRdb retains in-frame clones only, with some absent. The data include some 20,000 clones; the top ten clones carry 5%. The specimen sequenced was blood buffy coat. These receptors were taken from a woman aged 18 to 75 with a cervical HPV16 infection that either progressed to CIN3+ or cleared (not recorded which).

Concerning this clone: The sequence runs out 3 residues before the end of the CDR3; the remainder is reconstructed from the germline J gene. The rearrangement uses TRBV28 and TRBJ2-7; D possibly corresponds to TRBD1 (6 bases). The CDR3 loop spans 14 amino acids. Trimming took off 4 bases at V and 2 bases at J, with 12 bases between the two ends. CDR1 is MDHEN and CDR2 is SYDVKM in the germline V gene. The sequenced CDR3 bases are TGTGCCAGCAGTTGGGACAAAATCGCCTACGAG. Translating gives CASSWDKIAYE. The entire CDR3 sequence reads CASSWDKIAYEQYF. Variable domain in full (rest from reference TRBV28 and TRBJ2-7): DVKVTQSSRYLVKRTGEKVFLECVQDMDHENMFWYRQDPGLGLRLIYFSYDVKMKEKGDIPEGYSVSREKKERFSLILESASTNQTSMYLCASSWDKIAYEQYFGPGTRLTVT.

Regarding this clone: The read comes to an end 3 residues before the CDR3 does, leaving the germline J gene to fill in the end. This chain links TRBV7-9 with TRBJ1-2; 9 nucleotides match TRBD1. The CDR3 runs 15 residues. Germline lookup yields CDR1 SEHNR and CDR2 FQNEAQ (reference sequence). The DNA read from the CDR3 is TGTGCCAGCGGTTCCGGGACAGGGATTCTGGGAGAC. This sequence encodes CASGSGTGILGD. The whole CDR3 sequence reads CASGSGTGILGDYTF.

For this clone: The read terminates 3 residues ahead of where the CDR3 ends, so the germline J gene completes it. The rearrangement joins TRBV6-2 or TRBV6-3 to TRBJ1-2, with a weak D call TRBD1 (5 bases). The CDR3 length is 15 residues. The V and J ends lost 0 bases and 4 bases respectively, with 12 bases between them. The germline V gene has CDR1 MNHEY and CDR2 SVGEGT. CDR3 DNA (partial): TGTGCCAGCAGTTACTCTCCCAGGGCCCTCTATGGC. Its translation is CASSYSPRALYG. The entire CDR3 sequence reads CASSYSPRALYGYTF.

In regard to this clone: Read data end 3 residues before the CDR3 end; the end is taken from the germline J gene. The chain recombines TRBV30 with TRBJ2-3, with 7 positions matching TRBD1. Germline-derived CDR1 and CDR2 are GTSNPN and SVGIG (reference sequence). There are 12 residues in the CDR3. The CDR3 sequence: CAWSRGRETQYF. CDR3 DNA, as far as it was read: TGTGCCTGGAGTAGGGGGCGAGAGACG.

To note about this clone: The read stops 3 residues short of the end of the CDR3; the missing end is completed from the germline J gene. This chain connects TRBV10-3 to TRBJ2-3, with 16 nucleotides matching TRBD2. The CDR3 sequence is 16 residues long. Per the germline V gene, CDR1 is ENHRY and CDR2 is SYGVKD. The V segment lost 4 bases and the J segment 6 bases; nucleotides outside the gene matches: 4. The sequenced part of the CDR3 DNA is TGTGCCATCAGTGGAGGGACTAGCGGGAGGGGGGATACG. It codes for CAISGGTSGRGDT. The whole CDR3 sequence reads CAISGGTSGRGDTQYF.

Worth noting for this clone: The read comes to an end 3 residues before the CDR3 does, leaving the germline J gene to fill in the end. The rearrangement links TRBV19 to TRBJ2-5, with 7 bases matching TRBD2. The CDR3 contains 16 residues. From germline, CDR1 is LNHDA and CDR2 SQIVND (reference sequence). V shed 4 bases and J 2 bases; nucleotides not matched to a gene: 10. This chain's CDR3 is CASSTNRDYLQETQYF. The CDR3 DNA, read in part, is TGTGCCAGTAGTACCAACCGGGACTACCTACAAGAGACC.

Notes on this clone: Read coverage stops 3 residues before the CDR3 terminus; the germline J gene supplies the remainder. This chain links TRBV6-2 or TRBV6-3 with TRBJ2-2; a weak D match, TRBD2 (6 bases). The CDR3 covers 14 residues. Germline V lookup: CDR1 MNHEY, CDR2 SVGEGT. The CDR3 sequence: CASSQGRTNEKLFF. CDR3 DNA (partial): TGTGCCAGCAGCCAAGGACGGACTAATGAAAAG.

With respect to this clone: The read finishes 3 residues shy of the CDR3 end, and the germline J gene is used to complete it. The V gene is TRBV11-2, the J gene TRBJ2-1, with D perhaps matching TRBD2 (5 bases). Trimming pared 5 bases from V and 0 bases from J, leaving 11 bases between. CDR1 is SGHAT, CDR2 FQNNGV, per germline. The CDR3 runs to 15 residues. The CDR3 protein is CASSPTTSSYNEQFF. The DNA read from the CDR3 is TGTGCCAGCAGCCCCACAACTAGCTCCTACAATGAG.

As to this clone: The read ends 3 residues before the CDR3 terminus; that terminus is restored from the germline J gene. The gene calls are TRBV20-1 and TRBJ1-4; no reliable D call. The CDR3 totals 13 residues. V was shortened by 0 bases and J by 2 bases, with 4 bases between the two germline ends. The germline gives CDR1 DFQATT, CDR2 SNEGSKA (reference sequence). The CDR3 reads CSARDRTNEKLFF. The CDR3 bases that were read are TGCAGTGCTAGAGATCGGACTAATGAAAAA.

A remark on this clone: The read comes to an end 3 residues before the CDR3 does, leaving the germline J gene to fill in the end. The chain combines TRBV7-2 with TRBJ1-2; D not certain. The germline V gene has CDR1 SGHTA and CDR2 FQGNSA. The CDR3 is 14 amino acids. The sequenced part of the CDR3 DNA is TGTGCCAGCAGCCGGACTAGCGGCCCCTACGAC. Translated: CASSRTSGPYD. The complete CDR3 reads CASSRTSGPYDYTF.

With respect to this clone: The read gets to within 3 residues of the CDR3 end, and the germline J gene fills in the rest. This rearrangement joins TRBV2 to TRBJ1-2; TRBD1 is a possible D gene (5 bases). Germline V gene data show CDR1 as SNHLY and CDR2 as FYNNEI. CDR3 size: 13 residues. The CDR3 reads CASQGDHTDTYTF. CDR3 bases read: TGTGCCAGCCAGGGAGATCACACAGATACC.

To note about this clone: The read falls 3 residues short of the CDR3 end, and the missing part is taken from the germline J gene. The chain has TRBV30 and TRBJ2-6; 12 nucleotides match TRBD1. Looked up from germline, CDR1 is GTSNPN and CDR2 is SVGIG (reference sequence). There are 17 residues in the CDR3. The V segment lost 2 bases and the J segment 4 bases; nucleotides outside the gene matches: 6. CDR3 region: CAWSSGTGGFGANVLTF. CDR3 DNA (partial): TGTGCCTGGAGTTCCGGGACAGGGGGCTTCGGGGCCAACGTC. Filled out from reference TRBV30 and TRBJ2-6, the complete variable domain reads SQTIHQWPATLVQPVGSPLSLECTVEGTSNPNLYWYRQAAGRGLQLLFYSVGIGQISSEVPQNLSASRPQDRQFILSSKKLLLSDSGFYLCAWSSGTGGFGANVLTFGAGSRLTVL.

Comments on this clone: The read terminates 3 residues ahead of where the CDR3 ends, so the germline J gene completes it. The V call is TRBV30, the J call TRBJ1-6, with TRBD1 matching 8 bases. Germline assignment: CDR1 GTSNPN and CDR2 SVGIG (reference sequence). The CDR3 sequence is 12 residues long. V gave up 8 bases and J gave up 7 bases; unmatched junction bases: 4. Partial CDR3 DNA: TGTGCCGTGGACAGGGTGAATTCACCC. Its translation is CAVDRVNSP. The full CDR3 is CAVDRVNSPLHF. The variable domain in full, completed from reference TRBV30 and TRBJ1-6, reads SQTIHQWPATLVQPVGSPLSLECTVEGTSNPNLYWYRQAAGRGLQLLFYSVGIGQISSEVPQNLSASRPQDRQFILSSKKLLLSDSGFYLCAVDRVNSPLHFGNGTRLTVT.